The rows below give T cell receptor beta chains drawn from one sample of a study of T-cell memory formation after mild COVID-19. TCRdb reanalysed the 5' RACE reads using MiXCR and keeps one entry per CDR3 protein. The sample shows nearly 110,000 distinct CDR3 sequences, 14% of them seen only once. Specimen: PBMCs or a T cell subset sorted from them (not recorded which). The receptors were sampled from a man younger than 30 who had mild COVID-19 (a few samples of this study predate the infection). Cell type and time point are not known. Both conserved end residues are part of each CDR3. The D gene is left open where the match is weak. A row's size may be missing; if present it is once, few, many or a size class.

size: NA; V: TRBV4-1; J: TRBJ1-2; D: NA; DNA: TGCGCCAGCAGCCAGCGGGGCGGCTATGGCTACACCTTC; CDR3: CASSQRGGYGYTF
size: few; V: TRBV5-5; J: TRBJ2-7; D: NA; DNA: TGTGCCAGCAGTCCGAGCGCAGTACTTTACGAGCAGTACTTC; CDR3: CASSPSAVLYEQYF
size: few; V: TRBV6-5; J: TRBJ2-3; D: TRBD2; DNA: TGTGCCAGCAGTTACTCGAGCGGGGGGCACACAGATACGCAGTATTTT; CDR3: CASSYSSGGHTDTQYF
size: few; V: TRBV27; J: TRBJ2-7; D: TRBD2; DNA: TGTGCCAGCAGTTTAGCGGGGGGGACCTACGAGCAGTACTTC; CDR3: CASSLAGGTYEQYF
size: few; V: TRBV28; J: TRBJ2-5; D: TRBD1; DNA: TGTGCCAGCAGTTTACCAGACAGGGGTGGAGAGACCCAGTACTTC; CDR3: CASSLPDRGGETQYF
size: few; V: TRBV4-1; J: TRBJ2-3; D: NA; DNA: TGCGCCAGCAGTTATCTGGGAGATACGCAGTATTTT; CDR3: CASSYLGDTQYF
size: many; V: TRBV5-6; J: TRBJ2-2; D: NA; DNA: TGTGCCAGCAGCTTCAGAACCTTGGGGCCCGCCACCGGGGAGCTGTTTTTT; CDR3: CASSFRTLGPATGELFF
size: NA; V: TRBV4-1; J: TRBJ2-1; D: TRBD1; DNA: TGCGCCAGCAGCCGATCGGGACAGCCTTACTACAATGAGCAGTTCTTC; CDR3: CASSRSGQPYYNEQFF
size: NA; V: TRBV6-5; J: TRBJ1-1; D: NA; DNA: TGTGCCAGCAGTAACCTGGCGGGGGGTCGGGAGGGCACTGAAGCTTTCTTT; CDR3: CASSNLAGGREGTEAFF
size: NA; V: TRBV12-3/TRBV12-4; J: TRBJ2-3; D: NA; DNA: TGTGCCAGCAGTCGGACCTCAGATACGCAGTATTTT; CDR3: CASSRTSDTQYF
size: many; V: TRBV6-2/TRBV6-3; J: TRBJ2-5; D: NA; DNA: TGTGCCAGCAGCTCAGGGGTAGAAGAGACCCAGTACTTC; CDR3: CASSSGVEETQYF
size: NA; V: TRBV3-1; J: TRBJ2-5; D: TRBD1; DNA: TGTGCCAGCAGCCCACGGACAGGGTCGTATCAGACCCAGTACTTC; CDR3: CASSPRTGSYQTQYF
size: few; V: TRBV29-1; J: TRBJ2-7; D: NA; DNA: TGCAGCGTTGAAACAGAGAACTACGAGCAGTACTTC; CDR3: CSVETENYEQYF
size: many; V: TRBV7-2; J: TRBJ2-1; D: NA; DNA: TGTGCCAGCAGCTCAGGGCGGTATGCGAATGAGCAGTTCTTC; CDR3: CASSSGRYANEQFF
size: NA; V: TRBV5-5; J: TRBJ1-5; D: NA; DNA: TGTGCCAGCAGCTTGCGGGGACAAATTAATCAGCCCCAGCATTTT; CDR3: CASSLRGQINQPQHF
size: NA; V: TRBV7-2; J: TRBJ1-1; D: NA; DNA: TGTGCCAGCAGAATACTTTTGGGCGGGTACACTGAAGCTTTCTTT; CDR3: CASRILLGGYTEAFF
size: few; V: TRBV4-1; J: TRBJ2-3; D: NA; DNA: TGCGCCAGCAGCCCCGGGCCCGGGGGCACAGATACGCAGTATTTT; CDR3: CASSPGPGGTDTQYF
size: NA; V: TRBV29-1; J: TRBJ2-1; D: TRBD2; DNA: TGCAGCGTGGGGGATAGCGGGGGCTTCACTGAGCAGTTCTTC; CDR3: CSVGDSGGFTEQFF
size: NA; V: TRBV27; J: TRBJ2-7; D: TRBD2; DNA: TGTGCCAGCAGTTTATCGGCAGCGGGGGGCCCTATCGACGAGCAGTACTTC; CDR3: CASSLSAAGGPIDEQYF
size: NA; V: TRBV4-2; J: TRBJ1-6; D: NA; DNA: TGTGCCAGCAGCCAAGTGGGGCGGTTGGATTCACCCCTCCACTTT; CDR3: CASSQVGRLDSPLHF
size: NA; V: TRBV12-3/TRBV12-4; J: TRBJ1-4; D: NA; DNA: TGTGCCAGCACCCTAACTAATGAAAAACTGTTTTTT; CDR3: CASTLTNEKLFF
size: few; V: TRBV13; J: TRBJ1-1; D: NA; DNA: TGTGCCAGCAGCTTAGCTCTGACTGAAGCTTTCTTT; CDR3: CASSLALTEAFF
size: medium-sized; V: TRBV14; J: TRBJ2-7; D: NA; DNA: TGTGCCAGCAGCCAACTAGGTTACTACGAGCAGTACTTC; CDR3: CASSQLGYYEQYF
size: few; V: TRBV5-5; J: TRBJ2-2; D: NA; DNA: TGTGCCAGCAGCTCGTGGGGCTCCGGCGGGGAGCTGTTTTTT; CDR3: CASSSWGSGGELFF
size: NA; V: TRBV5-4; J: TRBJ2-7; D: NA; DNA: TGTGCCAGCAGACTGGACCCAGGCAGCTACTACGAGCAGTACTTC; CDR3: CASRLDPGSYYEQYF
size: many; V: TRBV6-5; J: TRBJ1-6; D: NA; DNA: TGTGCCAGCAGCAGAGGACAGACCTTTAATTCACCCCTCCACTTT; CDR3: CASSRGQTFNSPLHF
size: NA; V: TRBV4-3; J: TRBJ2-5; D: NA; DNA: TGCGCCAGCAGCCAAGATCTTCGGGGGGCCTCTGGCTCCCAGTACTTC; CDR3: CASSQDLRGASGSQYF
size: few; V: TRBV6-5; J: TRBJ2-7; D: NA; DNA: TGTGCCAGCAGCAAGGACCGATACGAGCAGTACTTC; CDR3: CASSKDRYEQYF
size: NA; V: TRBV29-1; J: TRBJ2-5; D: NA; DNA: TGCAGCGTTGTCAGGGGAAGAGTACAAGAGACCCAGTACTTC; CDR3: CSVVRGRVQETQYF
size: few; V: TRBV7-9; J: TRBJ1-4; D: TRBD1; DNA: TGTGCCAGCAGCTGGCAGGGGGATGAAAAACTGTTTTTT; CDR3: CASSWQGDEKLFF